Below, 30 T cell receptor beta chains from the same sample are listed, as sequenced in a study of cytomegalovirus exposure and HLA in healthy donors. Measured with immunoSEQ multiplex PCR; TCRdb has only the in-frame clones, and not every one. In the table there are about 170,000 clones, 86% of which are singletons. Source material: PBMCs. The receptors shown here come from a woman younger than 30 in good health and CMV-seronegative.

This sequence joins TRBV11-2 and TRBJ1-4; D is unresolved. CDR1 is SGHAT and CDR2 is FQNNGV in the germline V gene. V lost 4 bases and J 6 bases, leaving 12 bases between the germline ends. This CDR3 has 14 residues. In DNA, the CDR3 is TGTGCCAGCAGCTCCCCCTCCGCGGATGAAAAACTGTTTTTT. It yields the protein CASSSPSADEKLFF.

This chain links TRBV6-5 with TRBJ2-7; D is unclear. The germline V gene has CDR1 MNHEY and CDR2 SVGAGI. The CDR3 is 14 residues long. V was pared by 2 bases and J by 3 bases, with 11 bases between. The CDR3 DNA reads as TGTGCCAGCAGTTACGCCGGCGCGGTCTACGAGCAGTACTTC. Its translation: CASSYAGAVYEQYF.

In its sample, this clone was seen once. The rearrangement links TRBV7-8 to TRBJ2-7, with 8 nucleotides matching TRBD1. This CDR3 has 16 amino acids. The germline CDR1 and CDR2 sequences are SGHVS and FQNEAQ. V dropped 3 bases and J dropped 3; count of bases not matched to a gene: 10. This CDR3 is CASSFARQGMVYEQYF. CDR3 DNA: TGTGCCAGCAGCTTCGCCCGACAGGGGATGGTCTACGAGCAGTACTTC.

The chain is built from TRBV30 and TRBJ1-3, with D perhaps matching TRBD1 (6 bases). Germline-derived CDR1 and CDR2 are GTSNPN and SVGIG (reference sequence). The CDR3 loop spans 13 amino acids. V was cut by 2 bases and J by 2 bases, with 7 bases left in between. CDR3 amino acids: CAWSKGAGNTIYF. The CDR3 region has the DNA TGTGCCTGGAGTAAGGGGGCTGGAAACACCATATATTTT.

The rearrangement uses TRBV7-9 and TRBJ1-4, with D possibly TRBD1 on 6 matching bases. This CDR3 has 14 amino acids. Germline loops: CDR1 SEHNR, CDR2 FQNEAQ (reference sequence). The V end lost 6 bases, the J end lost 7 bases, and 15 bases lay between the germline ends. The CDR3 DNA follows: TGTGCCAGCAGGGACAGCGGGGCGCGTGAAAAACTGTTTTTT. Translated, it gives CASRDSGAREKLFF.

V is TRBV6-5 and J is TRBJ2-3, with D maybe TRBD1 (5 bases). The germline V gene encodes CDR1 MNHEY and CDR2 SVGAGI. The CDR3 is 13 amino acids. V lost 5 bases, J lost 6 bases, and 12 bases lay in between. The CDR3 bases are TGTGCCAGCAGTGCTCTTAAGGGGGATACGCAGTATTTT. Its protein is CASSALKGDTQYF.

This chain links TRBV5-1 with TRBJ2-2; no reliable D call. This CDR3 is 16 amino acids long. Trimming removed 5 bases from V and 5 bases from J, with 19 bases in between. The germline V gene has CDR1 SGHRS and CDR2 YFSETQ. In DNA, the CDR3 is TGCGCCAGCAGTTTCGAACCGACTCTCGGGACCGGGGAGCTGTTTTTT. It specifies CASSFEPTLGTGELFF.

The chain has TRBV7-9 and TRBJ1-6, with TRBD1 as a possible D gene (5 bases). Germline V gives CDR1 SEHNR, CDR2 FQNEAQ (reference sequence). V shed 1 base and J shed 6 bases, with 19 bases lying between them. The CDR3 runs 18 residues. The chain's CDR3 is CASSLVGGSAASNSPLHF. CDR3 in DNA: TGTGCCAGCAGCTTAGTTGGGGGGAGCGCGGCCAGTAATTCACCCCTCCACTTT. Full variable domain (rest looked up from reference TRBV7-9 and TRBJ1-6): DTGVSQNPRHKITKRGQNVTFRCDPISEHNRLYWYRQTLGQGPEFLTYFQNEAQLEKSRLLSDRFSAERPKGSFSTLEIQRTEQGDSAMYLCASSLVGGSAASNSPLHFGNGTRLTVT.

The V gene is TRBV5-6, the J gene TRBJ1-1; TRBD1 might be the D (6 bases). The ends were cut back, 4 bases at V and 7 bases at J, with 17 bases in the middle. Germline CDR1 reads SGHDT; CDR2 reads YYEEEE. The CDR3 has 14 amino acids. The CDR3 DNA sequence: TGTGCCAGCAGCCGTGGACAGCCAGCGTTTGAAGCTTTCTTT. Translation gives CASSRGQPAFEAFF.

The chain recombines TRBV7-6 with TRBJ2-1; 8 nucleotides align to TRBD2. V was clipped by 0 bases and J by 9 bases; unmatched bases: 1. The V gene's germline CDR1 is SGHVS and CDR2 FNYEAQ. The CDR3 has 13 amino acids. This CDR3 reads CASSLASGGEQFF. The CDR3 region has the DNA TGTGCCAGCAGCTTAGCCAGCGGGGGTGAGCAGTTCTTC.

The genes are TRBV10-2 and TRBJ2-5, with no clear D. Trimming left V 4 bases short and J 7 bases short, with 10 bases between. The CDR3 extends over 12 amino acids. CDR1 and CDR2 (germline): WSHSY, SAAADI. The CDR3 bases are TGCGCCAGCAGTGGAGGTGATGCGACCCAGTACTTC. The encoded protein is CASSGGDATQYF.

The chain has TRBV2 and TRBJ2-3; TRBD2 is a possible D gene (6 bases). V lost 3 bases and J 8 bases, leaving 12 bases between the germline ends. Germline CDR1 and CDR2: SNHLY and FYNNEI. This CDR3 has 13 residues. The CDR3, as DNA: TGTGCCAGCAGTGAGACGGGGGTGGCTACGCAGTATTTT. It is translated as CASSETGVATQYF.

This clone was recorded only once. CDR3 amino acids: CASSSQGSYEQYF. CDR3 sequence (DNA): TGTGCCAGCAGCTCCCAGGGTAGCTACGAGCAGTACTTC. The rearrangement links TRBV7-2 to TRBJ2-7; a weak D match, TRBD1 (5 bases). The V end lost 4 bases, the J end lost 3 bases, and 10 bases lay between the germline ends. This CDR3 spans 13 amino acids. Germline loops: CDR1 SGHTA, CDR2 FQGNSA. The full variable domain, completed using reference TRBV7-2 and TRBJ2-7, is GAGVSQSPSNKVTEKGKDVELRCDPISGHTALYWYRQSLGQGLEFLIYFQGNSAPDKSGLPSDRFSAERTGGSVSTLTIQRTQQEDSAVYLCASSSQGSYEQYFGPGTRLTVT.

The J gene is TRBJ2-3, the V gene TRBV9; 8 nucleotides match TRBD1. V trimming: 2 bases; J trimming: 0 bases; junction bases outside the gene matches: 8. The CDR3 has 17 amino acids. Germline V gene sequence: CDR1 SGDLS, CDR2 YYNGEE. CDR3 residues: CASSVGIRTGSTDTQYF. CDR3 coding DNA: TGTGCCAGCAGCGTGGGTATCAGGACAGGGAGCACAGATACGCAGTATTTT.

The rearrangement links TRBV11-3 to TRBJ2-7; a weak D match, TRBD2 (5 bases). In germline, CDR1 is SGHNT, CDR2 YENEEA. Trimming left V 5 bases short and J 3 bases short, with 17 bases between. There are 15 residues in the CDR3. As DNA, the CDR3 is TGTGCCAGCAGCCCGTCGGATTCGGAGGTCTACGAGCAGTACTTC. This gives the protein CASSPSDSEVYEQYF.

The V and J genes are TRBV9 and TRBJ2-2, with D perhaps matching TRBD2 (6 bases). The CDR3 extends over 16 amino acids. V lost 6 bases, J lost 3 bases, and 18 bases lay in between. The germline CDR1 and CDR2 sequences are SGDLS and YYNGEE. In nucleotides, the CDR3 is TGTGCCAGCACAGTCTCCGGGAGTGTGGACACCGGGGAGCTGTTTTTT. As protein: CASTVSGSVDTGELFF.

For the CDR3, the DNA is TGTGCCAGCAGCGTAGGGGACAGTGGAAACACCATATATTTT. Protein sequence: CASSVGDSGNTIYF. The J gene is TRBJ1-3, the V gene TRBV9; 7 bases align to TRBD1. Trimming cost V 0 bases and J 3 bases; bases outside gene matches: 0. CDR1 SGDLS and CDR2 YYNGEE come from the germline V gene. This CDR3 has 14 residues.

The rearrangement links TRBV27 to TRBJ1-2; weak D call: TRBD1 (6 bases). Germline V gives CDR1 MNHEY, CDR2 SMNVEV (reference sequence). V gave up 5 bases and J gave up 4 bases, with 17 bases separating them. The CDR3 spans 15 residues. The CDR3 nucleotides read TGTGCCAGCAGTCCCTGGGTGGGGGCCACCTATGGCTACACCTTC. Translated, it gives CASSPWVGATYGYTF.

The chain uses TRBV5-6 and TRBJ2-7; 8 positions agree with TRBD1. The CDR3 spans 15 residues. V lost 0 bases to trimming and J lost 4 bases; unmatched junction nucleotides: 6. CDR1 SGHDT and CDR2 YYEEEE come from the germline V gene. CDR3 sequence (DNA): TGTGCCAGCAGCTTGGGGACAGGGAAATTTTACGAGCAGTACTTC. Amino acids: CASSLGTGKFYEQYF.

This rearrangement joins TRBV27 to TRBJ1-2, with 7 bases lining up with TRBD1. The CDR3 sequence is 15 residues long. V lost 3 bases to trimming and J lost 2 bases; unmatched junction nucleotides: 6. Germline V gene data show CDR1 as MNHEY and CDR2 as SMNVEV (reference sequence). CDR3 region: CASSFRDSLNYGYTF. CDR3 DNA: TGTGCCAGCAGTTTCCGGGACAGCCTAAACTATGGCTACACCTTC.

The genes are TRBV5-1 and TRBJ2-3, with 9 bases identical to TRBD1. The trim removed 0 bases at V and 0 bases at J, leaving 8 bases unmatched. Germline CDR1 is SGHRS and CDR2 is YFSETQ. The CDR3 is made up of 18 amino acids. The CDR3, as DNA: TGCGCCAGCAGCTTGGAGGGACAGGGAGGGTGGAGCACAGATACGCAGTATTTT. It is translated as CASSLEGQGGWSTDTQYF.

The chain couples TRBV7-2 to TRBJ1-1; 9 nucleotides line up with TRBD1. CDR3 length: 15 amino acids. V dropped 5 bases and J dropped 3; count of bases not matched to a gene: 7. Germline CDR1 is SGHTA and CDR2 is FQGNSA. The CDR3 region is CASSAQTGGYTEAFF. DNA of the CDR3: TGTGCCAGCAGCGCCCAGACAGGGGGTTACACTGAAGCTTTCTTT.

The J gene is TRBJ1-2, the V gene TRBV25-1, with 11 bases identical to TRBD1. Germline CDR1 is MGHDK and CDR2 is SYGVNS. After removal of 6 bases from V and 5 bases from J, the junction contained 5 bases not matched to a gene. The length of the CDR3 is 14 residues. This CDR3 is CASRPRDRGYGYTF. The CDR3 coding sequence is TGTGCCAGCAGACCCCGGGACAGGGGGTATGGCTACACCTTC.

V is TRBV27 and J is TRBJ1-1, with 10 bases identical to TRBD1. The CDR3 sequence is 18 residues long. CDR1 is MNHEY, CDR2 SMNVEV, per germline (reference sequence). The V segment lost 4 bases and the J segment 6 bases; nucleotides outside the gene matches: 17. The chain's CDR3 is CASSWGQGTLGSSPEAFF. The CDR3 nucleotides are TGTGCCAGCAGTTGGGGACAGGGGACGTTGGGATCGAGCCCTGAAGCTTTCTTT.

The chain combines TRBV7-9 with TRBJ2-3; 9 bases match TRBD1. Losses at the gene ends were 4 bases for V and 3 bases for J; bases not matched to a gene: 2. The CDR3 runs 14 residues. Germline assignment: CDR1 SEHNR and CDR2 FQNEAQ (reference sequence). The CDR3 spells CASSSGQGTDTQYF. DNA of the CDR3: TGTGCCAGCAGCTCGGGACAGGGAACAGATACGCAGTATTTT.

CDR3 nucleotides: TGTGCCAGCAGCTTCACAGCAGATGAGCAGTTCTTC. As protein: CASSFTADEQFF. The chain has TRBV7-9 and TRBJ2-1; no clear D gene. The CDR3 totals 12 residues. CDR1 is SEHNR, CDR2 FQNEAQ, per germline (reference sequence). The germline V and J ends were trimmed by 3 bases and 8 bases, with 8 bases remaining between them.

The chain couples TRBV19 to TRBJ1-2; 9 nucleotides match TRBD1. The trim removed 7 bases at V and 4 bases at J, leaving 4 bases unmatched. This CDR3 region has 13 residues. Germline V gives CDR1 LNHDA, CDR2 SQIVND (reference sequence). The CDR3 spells CASKSDRGYGYTF. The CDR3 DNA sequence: TGTGCCAGTAAGTCGGACAGGGGCTATGGCTACACCTTC.

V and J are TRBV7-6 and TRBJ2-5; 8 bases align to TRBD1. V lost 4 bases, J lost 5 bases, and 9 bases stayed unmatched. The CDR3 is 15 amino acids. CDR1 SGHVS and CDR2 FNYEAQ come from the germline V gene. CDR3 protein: CASSSRGRVVETQYF. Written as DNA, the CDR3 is TGTGCCAGCAGCTCCAGGGGGCGCGTGGTGGAGACCCAGTACTTC.

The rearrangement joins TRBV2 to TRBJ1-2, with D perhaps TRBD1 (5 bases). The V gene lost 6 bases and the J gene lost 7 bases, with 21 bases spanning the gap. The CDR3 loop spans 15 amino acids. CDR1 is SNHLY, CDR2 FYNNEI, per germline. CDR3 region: CASSDRSSRQSGYTF. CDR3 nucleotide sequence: TGTGCCAGCAGCGACCGCAGCTCAAGACAGTCTGGCTACACCTTC.

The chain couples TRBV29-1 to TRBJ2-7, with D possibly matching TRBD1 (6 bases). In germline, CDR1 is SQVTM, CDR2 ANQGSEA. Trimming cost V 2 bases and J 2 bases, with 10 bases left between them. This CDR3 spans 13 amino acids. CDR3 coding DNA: TGCAGCGTTGAATTCGGACAGCCCTACGAGCAGTACTTC. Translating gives CSVEFGQPYEQYF.